This T cell receptor beta chain is drawn from a study of cytomegalovirus exposure and HLA in healthy donors. Broader study findings: Cytomegalovirus association was assigned to about 150 TCR beta chains.

PCR employed 60 Vbeta and 13 Jbeta primers. Repertoires were generated with immunoSEQ multiplex PCR, while TCRdb's copy carries only in-frame clones and drops some. The sample data list over 100,000 clones. On this clone: The antigen is unknown.

This clonotype originated in a man aged 35 to 55 in good health and CMV-seropositive. Sample: PBMCs.

Here the CDR3 DNA reads TGCGCCAGCAGCCAATTACAGGGGGATGAAAAACTGTTTTTT. Amino acids: CASSQLQGDEKLFF. The rearrangement links TRBV4-1 to TRBJ1-4; TRBD1 matches at 8 bases. Germline CDR1 reads MGHRA; CDR2 reads YSYEKL. The CDR3 covers 14 residues. Trimming removed 2 bases from V and 6 bases from J; junction bases left unmatched: 2.